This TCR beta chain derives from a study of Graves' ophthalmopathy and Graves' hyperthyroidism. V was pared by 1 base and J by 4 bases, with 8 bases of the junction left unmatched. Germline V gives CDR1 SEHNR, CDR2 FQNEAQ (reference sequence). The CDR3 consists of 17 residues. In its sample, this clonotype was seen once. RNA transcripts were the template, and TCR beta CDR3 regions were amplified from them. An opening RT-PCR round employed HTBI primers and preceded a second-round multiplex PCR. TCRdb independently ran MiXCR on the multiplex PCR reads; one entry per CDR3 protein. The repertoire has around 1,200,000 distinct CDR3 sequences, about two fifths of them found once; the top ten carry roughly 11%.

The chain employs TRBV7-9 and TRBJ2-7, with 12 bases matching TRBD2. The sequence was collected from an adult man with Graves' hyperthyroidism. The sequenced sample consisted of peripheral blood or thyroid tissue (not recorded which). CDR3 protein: CASSLGPGLAGRYEQYF. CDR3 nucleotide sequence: TGTGCCAGCAGCTTAGGTCCAGGACTAGCGGGGAGATACGAGCAGTACTTC.